The 31 T cell receptor delta chains presented below share a single source sample, sequenced in a study of Vδ1+ human thymocytes. Points from the study as a whole: Highly polyclonal TRG and TRD repertoires with Gaussian CDR3 length distributions appeared in thymus.

Their cognate antigens are unknown. Extracted RNA was reverse transcribed into cDNA. Pooled V-gene forward primers with one constant-region reverse primer generated the CDR3 amplicons by multiplex PCR. TCRdb made new clone calls on the multiplex PCR reads using CATT. The sample lists 70,000 to 90,000 delta-chain clones; approximately 30% were seen once. Sequencing was performed on Vdelta1+ gamma-delta thymocytes from the thymus. Subset here: FACS-sorted CD3+ TCRalphabeta- TCRVdelta1+ TCRVdelta2- thymocytes. The receptors come from a boy under two years old who had congenital heart surgery.

This clone was picked up a small number of times. This chain links TRDV1 with TRDJ1; the match to TRDD3 covers 9 bases. Trimming took 3 bases from V and 0 from J; bases not matched to a gene: 17. CDR1 is TSWWSYY and CDR2 is QGS in the germline V gene. The CDR3 length is 20 residues. Written as DNA, the CDR3 is TGTGCTCTTGGGGATTCTCGCCGCGGGGATACGCCGCACTACACCGATAAACTCATCTTT. As protein: CALGDSRRGDTPHYTDKLIF.

The chain employs TRDV1 and TRDJ1, with 8 bases lining up with TRDD3. Trimming cost V 3 bases and J 6 bases; bases outside gene matches: 21. The CDR3 is 19 amino acids. Germline V gene sequence: CDR1 TSWWSYY, CDR2 QGS. The CDR3 region is CALGDPPRYYTGGPYKLIF. Here the CDR3 DNA reads TGTGCTCTTGGGGACCCGCCTCGATATTATACTGGGGGCCCTTATAAACTCATCTTT.

This clone was detected once. The sample contains more than one DNA sequence encoding this CDR3. The chain links TRDV2 to TRDJ1; 10 bases map to TRDD3. This CDR3 has 12 residues. Looked up from germline, CDR1 is GEAIGNYY and CDR2 is EKD. With 9 bases clipped from V and 1 base from J, the junction kept 1 base outside the gene matches. The CDR3 sequence: CATGGSTDKLIF. CDR3 in DNA: TGTGCCACTGGGGGATCCACCGATAAACTCATCTTT.

As for this clone: A much larger clone differs from this one at a single base, so this may be a read error. Distinct nucleotide sequences in the sample also encode this CDR3. The genes are TRDV2 and TRDJ1; 7 bases match TRDD3. The germline V gene has CDR1 GEAIGNYY and CDR2 EKD. There are 16 residues in the CDR3. Trimming removed 1 base from V and 0 bases from J; junction bases left unmatched: 7. DNA of the CDR3: TGTGCCTGTGACACGTCTGGGGGTATGTACACCGATAAACTCATCTTT. Amino acids: CACDTSGGMYTDKLIF.

This clone was seen only a few times. The V and J genes are TRDV1 and TRDJ1, with 8 bases identical to TRDD2. V dropped 3 bases and J dropped 5; count of bases not matched to a gene: 8. Germline CDR1 is TSWWSYY and CDR2 is QGS. The CDR3 runs 15 residues. The CDR3 region is CALGEVFLLPDKLIF. The CDR3 DNA is TGTGCTCTTGGGGAGGTCTTCCTACTCCCAGATAAACTCATCTTT.

This clone has more than one count but fewer than ten. This sequence joins TRDV1 and TRDJ1; D is perhaps TRDD3 (5 bases). Germline loops: CDR1 TSWWSYY, CDR2 QGS. CDR3 length: 19 amino acids. The germline V and J ends were trimmed by 5 bases and 1 base, with 26 bases remaining between them. CDR3 coding DNA: TGTGCTCTTGGGCTAGGGCTACCCCTGGCTGGGCCTAGCACCGATAAACTCATCTTT. Protein product: CALGLGLPLAGPSTDKLIF.

The chain uses TRDV1 and TRDJ1; 9 bases fit TRDD3. Per the germline V gene, CDR1 is TSWWSYY and CDR2 is QGS. The CDR3 spans 21 residues. Losses at the gene ends were 0 bases for V and 0 bases for J; bases not matched to a gene: 17. The CDR3 spells CALGELPLPILGDQYTDKLIF. The CDR3 nucleotides read TGTGCTCTTGGGGAACTCCCCCTCCCTATACTGGGGGACCAGTACACCGATAAACTCATCTTT.

There are a few counts of this clone. The chain recombines TRDV1 with TRDJ1; no firm D call. This CDR3 is built from 16 residues. The V end lost 1 base, the J end lost 1 base, and 13 bases lay between the germline ends. Per germline, CDR1 TSWWSYY and CDR2 QGS. DNA of the CDR3: TGTGCTCTTGGGGAACAGCCCCCCAACCCCACCGATAAACTCATCTTT. Its translation: CALGEQPPNPTDKLIF.

The chain is built from TRDV1 and TRDJ1; TRDD3 matches 9 bases. The CDR3 contains 21 residues. The J segment lost 3 bases and the V segment lost 0 bases, leaving 20 bases of the junction unmatched. Germline values: CDR1 TSWWSYY, CDR2 QGS. CDR3 loop: CALGELTIKGGYWENPDKLIF. The CDR3 coding sequence is TGTGCTCTTGGGGAACTAACGATTAAGGGGGGATACTGGGAGAACCCCGATAAACTCATCTTT.

There are a few counts of this clone. This chain connects TRDV1 to TRDJ1, with 7 bases identical to TRDD3. CDR1 is TSWWSYY and CDR2 is QGS in the germline V gene. This CDR3 region has 21 residues. Trimming at V came to 0 bases and at J to 0 bases, leaving 19 bases not matched to a gene. CDR3: CALGELRVCATGDKDTDKLIF. CDR3 DNA: TGTGCTCTTGGGGAACTAAGGGTTTGCGCCACTGGGGATAAAGACACCGATAAACTCATCTTT.

Only a few counts were recorded for this clone. V usage is TRDV1 and J usage is TRDJ1, with 11 bases matching TRDD3. CDR3 length: 21 amino acids. V gave up 1 base and J gave up 0 bases; unmatched junction bases: 16. The germline CDR1 and CDR2 sequences are TSWWSYY and QGS. CDR3 sequence reads: CALGEPLSVYWGIVDTDKLIF. CDR3 DNA: TGTGCTCTTGGGGAACCCCTTTCCGTGTACTGGGGGATAGTCGACACCGATAAACTCATCTTT.

This clone was detected a few times. This rearrangement joins TRDV1 to TRDJ1; the D gene is possibly TRDD3 (6 bases). CDR3 length: 16 amino acids. V lost 4 bases to trimming and J lost 7 bases, with 22 bases between them. CDR1 is TSWWSYY and CDR2 is QGS in the germline V gene. The CDR3, as DNA: TGTGCTCTTGGGGGCCCCTTTGGGGGGACGTCGCCTAAACTCATCTTT. It translates to CALGGPFGGTSPKLIF.

This rearrangement joins TRDV1 to TRDJ1; TRDD3 matches 10 bases. The CDR3 extends over 22 amino acids. V was pared by 3 bases and J by 1 base, with 23 bases of the junction left unmatched. The germline gives CDR1 TSWWSYY, CDR2 QGS. CDR3 bases: TGTGCTCTTGGGGACCCAAAGGCCTTCCTAAGACTGGGGGATTTTCTCACCGATAAACTCATCTTT. As protein: CALGDPKAFLRLGDFLTDKLIF.

The sample holds a few counts of this clone. The rearrangement links TRDV1 to TRDJ1; weak D call: TRDD3 (7 bases). V dropped 0 bases and J dropped 0 bases, with 38 bases sitting between them. Per germline, CDR1 TSWWSYY and CDR2 QGS. This CDR3 contains 25 residues. The CDR3 DNA reads TGTGCTCTTGGGGAACTAGTCCCGTGTGGGGTCTCCTACTCGGTGGGGGACGCGTACACCGATAAACTCATCTTT. Translation: CALGELVPCGVSYSVGDAYTDKLIF.

The chain uses TRDV1 and TRDJ1; no firm D call. Trimming cost V 4 bases and J 3 bases, with 15 bases left between them. Germline assignment: CDR1 TSWWSYY and CDR2 QGS. CDR3 size: 15 residues. For the CDR3, the DNA is TGTGCTCTTGGGGCCCGAGGGTTCTGGCCCGATAAACTCATCTTT. It translates to CALGARGFWPDKLIF.

This chain uses TRDV2 with TRDJ2; 7 bases agree with TRDD3. V shed 9 bases, J shed 0 bases, and the junction held 12 bases outside the gene matches. This CDR3 has 16 amino acids. Germline CDR1 GEAIGNYY, CDR2 EKD. Here the CDR3 reads CAALWGAPPLTAQLFF. The CDR3 region has the DNA TGTGCCGCTCTCTGGGGGGCCCCCCCTTTGACAGCACAACTCTTCTTT.

Regarding this clone: The junction differs from germline at one of its ends, possibly a read error. The chain joins TRDV1 to TRDJ1, with a weak D call TRDD3 (5 bases). Germline CDR1 is TSWWSYY and CDR2 is QGS. The CDR3 loop spans 12 amino acids. CDR3 coding DNA: TGTGCTCGTGGGGAAACCGACGATAAACTCATCTTT. Its translation: CARGETDDKLIF.

This chain uses TRDV1 with TRDJ1; 9 bases are shared with TRDD3. Losses at the gene ends were 1 base for V and 0 bases for J; bases not matched to a gene: 6. The CDR3 sequence is 17 residues long. Germline values: CDR1 TSWWSYY, CDR2 QGS. CDR3: CALGEPLPGGYTDKLIF. DNA for the CDR3: TGTGCTCTTGGGGAACCCCTACCTGGGGGATACACCGATAAACTCATCTTT.

This clone was observed a handful of times. At the DNA level, this CDR3 is encoded by other sequences in the same sample as well. The rearrangement joins TRDV1 to TRDJ1, with D uncertain. V was clipped by 2 bases and J by 0 bases, with 10 bases between them. Germline V gives CDR1 TSWWSYY, CDR2 QGS. The CDR3 is 15 residues long. CDR3 region: CALGELAVDTDKLIF. The CDR3 nucleotides are TGTGCTCTTGGGGAATTAGCTGTGGACACCGATAAACTCATCTTT.

V usage is TRDV1 and J usage is TRDJ1; 8 bases align to TRDD3. The CDR3 consists of 23 residues. The germline CDR1 and CDR2 sequences are TSWWSYY and QGS. After removal of 0 bases from V and 0 bases from J, the junction contained 24 bases not matched to a gene. The CDR3 DNA follows: TGTGCTCTTGGGGAACTCCCCCTTCCCCAGGACTGGGGGTCTAACTTCTACACCGATAAACTCATCTTT. Encoded protein: CALGELPLPQDWGSNFYTDKLIF.

This clone came up a few times. V gene TRDV1 combines with J gene TRDJ1; TRDD3 matches 7 bases. Per germline, CDR1 TSWWSYY and CDR2 QGS. The V segment lost 3 bases and the J segment 1 base; nucleotides outside the gene matches: 23. The CDR3 is made up of 21 amino acids. For the CDR3, the DNA is TGTGCTCTTGGGGATCCCCTCTGGGCTGGGGGCCCTACCTGTTGCACCGATAAACTCATCTTT. Amino acids: CALGDPLWAGGPTCCTDKLIF.

This chain connects TRDV1 to TRDJ1; TRDD2 or TRDD3 may be the D gene (6 bases each). Trimming took 3 bases from V and 0 from J, leaving 41 bases between them. The germline gives CDR1 TSWWSYY, CDR2 QGS. The CDR3 contains 25 residues. The CDR3 loop reads CALGDTFQPLSTGRYAYLYTDKLIF. The CDR3 DNA is TGTGCTCTTGGGGATACCTTCCAGCCCCTTTCTACTGGGAGATACGCGTATCTTTACACCGATAAACTCATCTTT.

This chain uses TRDV1 with TRDJ1; 10 bases align to TRDD3. J gave up 1 base and V 0 bases, and 20 bases lay outside the gene matches. Germline lookup yields CDR1 TSWWSYY and CDR2 QGS. CDR3 length: 22 residues. Here the CDR3 DNA reads TGTGCTCTTGGGGAACTAGGGGGGCTCACTGGGGGATGCTTCTATTCCACCGATAAACTCATCTTT. It translates to CALGELGGLTGGCFYSTDKLIF.

This clone has more than one count but fewer than ten. The chain recombines TRDV1 with TRDJ1; 13 bases align to TRDD3. The CDR3 runs to 18 residues. Losses at the gene ends were 6 bases for V and 3 bases for J; bases not matched to a gene: 13. Germline CDR1 reads TSWWSYY; CDR2 reads QGS. CDR3 sequence (DNA): TGTGCTCTTGGTACTTCCGCTACTGGGGGATACGTCGCCGATAAACTCATCTTT. Translated: CALGTSATGGYVADKLIF.

The chain couples TRDV1 to TRDJ1; TRDD3 matches 8 bases. Looked up from germline, CDR1 is TSWWSYY and CDR2 is QGS. The trim removed 0 bases at V and 0 bases at J, leaving 18 bases unmatched. The length of the CDR3 is 21 residues. The CDR3 is CALGELILLSPAGGHTDKLIF. Here the CDR3 DNA reads TGTGCTCTTGGGGAACTAATACTCCTCTCACCCGCTGGGGGACACACCGATAAACTCATCTTT.

Comments on this clone: Other DNA sequences in the sample encode the same CDR3. This chain connects TRDV1 to TRDJ1; D possibly corresponds to TRDD3 (6 bases). Deletions cut 5 bases from V and 3 bases from J, with 19 bases between. There are 16 residues in the CDR3. The germline CDR1 and CDR2 sequences are TSWWSYY and QGS. In DNA, the CDR3 is TGTGCTCTTGGGACTTGTACTGGTGGATACTCCGATAAACTCATCTTT. Translated, it gives CALGTCTGGYSDKLIF.

This clone was observed a handful of times. The rearrangement links TRDV1 to TRDJ1; the D gene is possibly TRDD3 (7 bases). There are 18 residues in the CDR3. CDR1 TSWWSYY and CDR2 QGS come from the germline V gene. Trimming removed 2 bases from V and 0 bases from J, with 19 bases in between. The CDR3 loop reads CALGEKSYHWGDTDKLIF. As DNA, the CDR3 is TGTGCTCTTGGGGAAAAATCCTACCACTGGGGTGACACCGATAAACTCATCTTT.

The chain employs TRDV2 and TRDJ1; 7 positions agree with TRDD3. Germline CDR1 reads GEAIGNYY; CDR2 reads EKD. The CDR3 extends over 15 amino acids. The junction had 5 bases not matched to a gene; V was cut back by 1 base and J by 1 base. CDR3 protein: CACDTTGVGTDKLIF. In nucleotides, the CDR3 is TGTGCCTGTGACACTACTGGGGTCGGCACCGATAAACTCATCTTT.

This clone was counted between two and nine times. At the DNA level, this CDR3 is encoded by other sequences in the same sample as well. V and J are TRDV1 and TRDJ1; 7 positions match TRDD3. The length of the CDR3 is 20 residues. Germline V lookup: CDR1 TSWWSYY, CDR2 QGS. Trimming removed 1 base from V and 0 bases from J; junction bases left unmatched: 17. The CDR3 nucleotides are TGTGCTCTTGGGGAACCCCTTTCCCTACTGTGGGGGACGTACACCGATAAACTCATCTTT. This gives the protein CALGEPLSLLWGTYTDKLIF.

This clone was observed a few times. V and J are TRDV1 and TRDJ1; D call uncertain. The CDR3 is 15 residues long. Germline V gene sequence: CDR1 TSWWSYY, CDR2 QGS. With 4 bases removed from V and 3 bases from J, the gap between germline ends came to 15 bases. The CDR3 sequence is CALGGHNQRPDKLIF. In DNA form, the CDR3 reads TGTGCTCTTGGGGGACACAATCAGAGGCCCGATAAACTCATCTTT.

This clone has a handful of counts. The rearrangement uses TRDV2 and TRDJ1, with D hard to call. Germline V gene sequence: CDR1 GEAIGNYY, CDR2 EKD. The CDR3 length is 14 residues. Trimming left V 5 bases short and J 0 bases short, with 12 bases between. CDR3 residues: CACGPIPYTDKLIF. CDR3 sequence (DNA): TGTGCCTGTGGCCCAATCCCGTACACCGATAAACTCATCTTT.